This T cell receptor beta chain was profiled in a study of T cell responses to AZD1222 COVID-19 vaccine. The CDR3 extends over 14 amino acids. Trimming cost V 4 bases and J 8 bases, with 18 bases left between them. The germline V gene encodes CDR1 SGHDT and CDR2 YYEEEE. TCRdb keeps only in-frame clones here, not all; method: immunoSEQ multiplex PCR. The sample has around 130,000 clones, 85% to 90% seen once. A single count supports this clone. The V call is TRBV5-6, the J call TRBJ1-2, with D tentatively TRBD1 (5 bases). Here the sequenced sample was peripheral blood, taken on day 0 of AZD1222 vaccination. The clonotype was recovered from an adult in good health. CDR3 sequence (DNA): TGTGCCAGCAGCGCGCAGGGATTCCTAGGCGGCTACACCTTC. This sequence encodes CASSAQGFLGGYTF.